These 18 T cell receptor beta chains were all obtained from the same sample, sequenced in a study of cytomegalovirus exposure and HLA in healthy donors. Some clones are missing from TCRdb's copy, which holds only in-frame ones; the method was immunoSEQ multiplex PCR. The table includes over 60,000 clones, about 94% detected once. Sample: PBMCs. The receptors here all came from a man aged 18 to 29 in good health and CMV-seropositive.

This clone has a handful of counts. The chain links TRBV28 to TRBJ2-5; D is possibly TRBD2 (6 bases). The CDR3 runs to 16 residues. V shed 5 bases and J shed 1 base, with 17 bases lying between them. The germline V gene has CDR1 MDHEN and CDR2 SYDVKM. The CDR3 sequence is CASSPPHSGPQETQYF. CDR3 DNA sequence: TGTGCCAGCAGTCCCCCCCATAGCGGACCCCAAGAGACCCAGTACTTC. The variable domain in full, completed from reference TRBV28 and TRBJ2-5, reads DVKVTQSSRYLVKRTGEKVFLECVQDMDHENMFWYRQDPGLGLRLIYFSYDVKMKEKGDIPEGYSVSREKKERFSLILESASTNQTSMYLCASSPPHSGPQETQYFGPGTRLLVL.

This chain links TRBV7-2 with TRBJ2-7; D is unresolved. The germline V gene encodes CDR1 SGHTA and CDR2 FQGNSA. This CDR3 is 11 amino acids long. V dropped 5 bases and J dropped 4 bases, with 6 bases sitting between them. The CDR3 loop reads CASSAQYEQYF. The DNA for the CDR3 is TGTGCCAGCAGCGCCCAGTACGAGCAGTACTTC.

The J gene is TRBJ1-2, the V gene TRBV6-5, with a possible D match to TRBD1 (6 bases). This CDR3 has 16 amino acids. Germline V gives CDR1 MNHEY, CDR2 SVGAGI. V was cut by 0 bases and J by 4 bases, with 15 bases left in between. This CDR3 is CASSYSLSAGAYGYTF. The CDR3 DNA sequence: TGTGCCAGCAGTTACTCTCTATCCGCAGGGGCCTATGGCTACACCTTC.

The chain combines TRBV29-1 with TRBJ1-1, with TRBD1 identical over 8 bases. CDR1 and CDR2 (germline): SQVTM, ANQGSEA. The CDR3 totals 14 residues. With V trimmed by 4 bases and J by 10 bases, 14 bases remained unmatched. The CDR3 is CSVGVGQAPNRAFF. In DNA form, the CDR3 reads TGCAGCGTTGGGGTGGGACAGGCCCCTAACCGAGCTTTCTTT.

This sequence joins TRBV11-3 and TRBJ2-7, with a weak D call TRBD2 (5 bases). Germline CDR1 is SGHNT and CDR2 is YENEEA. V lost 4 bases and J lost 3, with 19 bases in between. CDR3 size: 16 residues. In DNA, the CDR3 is TGTGCCAGCAGCTCCGGACTGGCGCGTGAGAACTACGAGCAGTACTTC. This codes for CASSSGLARENYEQYF.

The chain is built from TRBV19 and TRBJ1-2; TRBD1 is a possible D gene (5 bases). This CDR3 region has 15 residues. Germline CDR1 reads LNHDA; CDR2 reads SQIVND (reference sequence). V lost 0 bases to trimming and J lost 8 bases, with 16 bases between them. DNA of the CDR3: TGTGCCAGTAGTATAGATCGGCAGGGATATGACGGCTACACCTTC. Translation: CASSIDRQGYDGYTF.

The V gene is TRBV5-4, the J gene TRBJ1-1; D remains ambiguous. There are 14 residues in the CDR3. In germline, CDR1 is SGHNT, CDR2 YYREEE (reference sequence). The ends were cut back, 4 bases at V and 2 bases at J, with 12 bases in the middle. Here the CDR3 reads CASSLDRVNTEAFF. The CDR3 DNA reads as TGTGCCAGCAGCCTGGACCGCGTTAACACTGAAGCTTTCTTT.

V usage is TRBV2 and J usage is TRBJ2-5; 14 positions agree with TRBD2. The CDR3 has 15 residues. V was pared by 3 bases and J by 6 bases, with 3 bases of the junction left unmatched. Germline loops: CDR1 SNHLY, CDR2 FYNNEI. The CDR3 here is CASSETSGRAKTQYF. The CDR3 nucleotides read TGTGCCAGCAGTGAGACTAGCGGGAGGGCCAAGACCCAGTACTTC.

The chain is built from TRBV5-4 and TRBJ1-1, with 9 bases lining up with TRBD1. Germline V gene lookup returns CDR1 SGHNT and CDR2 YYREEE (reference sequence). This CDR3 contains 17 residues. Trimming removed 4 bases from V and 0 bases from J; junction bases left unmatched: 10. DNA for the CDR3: TGTGCCAGCAGCAAAATTGGGACAGGGAAAATGAACACTGAAGCTTTCTTT. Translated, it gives CASSKIGTGKMNTEAFF.

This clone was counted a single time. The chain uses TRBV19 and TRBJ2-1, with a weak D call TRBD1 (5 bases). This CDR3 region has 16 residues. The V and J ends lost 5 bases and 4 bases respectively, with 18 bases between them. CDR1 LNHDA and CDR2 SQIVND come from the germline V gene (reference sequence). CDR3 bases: TGTGCCAGTAGTTCCGGTTCAGGTGGGGCATACAATGAGCAGTTCTTC. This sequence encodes CASSSGSGGAYNEQFF.

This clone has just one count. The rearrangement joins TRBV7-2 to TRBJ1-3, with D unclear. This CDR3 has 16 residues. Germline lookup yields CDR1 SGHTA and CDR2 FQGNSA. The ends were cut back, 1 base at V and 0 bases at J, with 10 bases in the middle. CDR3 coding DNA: TGTGCCAGCAGCTTAGGAGTGTCGAGCTCTGGAAACACCATATATTTT. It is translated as CASSLGVSSSGNTIYF.

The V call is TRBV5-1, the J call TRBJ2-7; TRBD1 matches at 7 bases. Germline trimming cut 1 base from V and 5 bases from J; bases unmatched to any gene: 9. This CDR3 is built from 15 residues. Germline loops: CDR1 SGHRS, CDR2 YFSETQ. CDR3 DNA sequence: TGCGCCAGCAGCTTGTACGGGACAGTTGTCCACGAGCAGTACTTC. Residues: CASSLYGTVVHEQYF.

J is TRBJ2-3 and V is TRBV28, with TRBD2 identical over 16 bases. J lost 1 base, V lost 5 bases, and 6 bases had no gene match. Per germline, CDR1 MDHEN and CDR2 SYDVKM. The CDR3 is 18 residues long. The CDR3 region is CASSLGLAGGPGTDTQYF. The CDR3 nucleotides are TGTGCCAGCAGTCTGGGACTAGCGGGAGGGCCAGGCACAGATACGCAGTATTTT.

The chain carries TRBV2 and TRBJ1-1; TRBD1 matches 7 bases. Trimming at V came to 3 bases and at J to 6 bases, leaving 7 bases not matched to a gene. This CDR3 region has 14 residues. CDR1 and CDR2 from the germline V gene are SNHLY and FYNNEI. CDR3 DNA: TGTGCCAGCAGTGAGGCACAGGGGTCCGCTGAAGCTTTCTTT. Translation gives CASSEAQGSAEAFF.

The CDR3 sequence is CASSALAGVETQYF. The CDR3 nucleotides read TGTGCCAGCAGTGCTCTAGCGGGAGTGGAGACCCAGTACTTC. The chain links TRBV2 to TRBJ2-5, with 10 bases lining up with TRBD2. With 4 bases clipped from V and 5 bases from J, the junction kept 4 bases outside the gene matches. CDR1 is SNHLY and CDR2 is FYNNEI in the germline V gene. This CDR3 is built from 14 residues.

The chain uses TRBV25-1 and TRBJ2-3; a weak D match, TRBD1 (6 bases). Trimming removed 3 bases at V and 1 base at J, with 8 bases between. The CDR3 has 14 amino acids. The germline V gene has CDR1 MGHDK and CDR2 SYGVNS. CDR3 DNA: TGTGCCAGCAGTGATTACAGGGGCACAGATACGCAGTATTTT. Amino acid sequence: CASSDYRGTDTQYF.

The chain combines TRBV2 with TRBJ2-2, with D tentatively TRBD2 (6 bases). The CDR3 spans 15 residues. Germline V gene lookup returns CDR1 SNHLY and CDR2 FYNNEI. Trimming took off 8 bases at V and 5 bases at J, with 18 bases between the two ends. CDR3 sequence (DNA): TGTGCCAGCGCCGGGGGAAAGGTTTTAACCGGGGAGCTGTTTTTT. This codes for CASAGGKVLTGELFF. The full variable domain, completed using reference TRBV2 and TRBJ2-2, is EPEVTQTPSHQVTQMGQEVILRCVPISNHLYFYWYRQILGQKVEFLVSFYNNEISEKSEIFDDQFSVERPDGSNFTLKIRSTKLEDSAMYFCASAGGKVLTGELFFGEGSRLTVL.

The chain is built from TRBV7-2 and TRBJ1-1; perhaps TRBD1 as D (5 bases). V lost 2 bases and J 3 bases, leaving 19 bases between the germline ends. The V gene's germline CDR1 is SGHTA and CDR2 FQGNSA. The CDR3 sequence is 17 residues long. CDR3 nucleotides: TGTGCCAGCAGCTTAAATTCGCGGGGCCAATGGGACACTGAAGCTTTCTTT. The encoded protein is CASSLNSRGQWDTEAFF.